The 28 T cell receptor beta chains reported below all come from one sample, sequenced in a study of CD8 T cells in ankylosing spondylitis. TCRdb processed the 5' RACE reads anew with MiXCR; each CDR3 protein has one entry. The sample includes around 340,000 distinct CDR3 sequences, 20% of them seen just once. Sequencing was done on a sample of blood, either unsorted or a sorted T cell fraction (not recorded which). All receptors derive from a male donor with ankylosing spondylitis or in good health (not recorded which).

The V and J genes are TRBV11-2 and TRBJ2-2, with TRBD2 matching 12 bases. Germline V lookup: CDR1 SGHAT, CDR2 FQNNGV. The CDR3 loop spans 15 amino acids. Trimming removed 7 bases from V and 7 bases from J; junction bases left unmatched: 7. CDR3 in amino acids: CASKDGTSGLGELFF. The CDR3 DNA is TGTGCCAGCAAAGACGGGACTAGCGGGCTCGGGGAGCTGTTTTTT.

This clonotype turned up a few times. The rearrangement joins TRBV7-2 to TRBJ2-1; D possibly matches TRBD1 or TRBD2 (5 bases each). From germline, CDR1 is SGHTA and CDR2 FQGNSA. V lost 5 bases and J 2 bases, leaving 16 bases between the germline ends. The CDR3 loop spans 16 amino acids. CDR3 sequence reads: CASSPIGGNTYNEQFF. Written as DNA, the CDR3 is TGTGCCAGCAGCCCCATTGGGGGAAATACCTACAATGAGCAGTTCTTC. Using reference TRBV7-2 and TRBJ2-1 for the parts outside the CDR3, the full variable domain is GAGVSQSPSNKVTEKGKDVELRCDPISGHTALYWYRQSLGQGLEFLIYFQGNSAPDKSGLPSDRFSAERTGGSVSTLTIQRTQQEDSAVYLCASSPIGGNTYNEQFFGPGTRLTVL.

Only a few counts were recorded for this clonotype. The chain couples TRBV12-3 or TRBV12-4 to TRBJ2-7, with D unresolved. V gave up 6 bases and J gave up 4 bases, with 10 bases separating them. The CDR3 spans 12 residues. The CDR3 sequence: CASRYSDYEQYF. In DNA form, the CDR3 reads TGTGCCAGCAGGTACAGCGATTACGAGCAGTACTTC.

V usage is TRBV12-3 or TRBV12-4 and J usage is TRBJ2-2; 12 bases align to TRBD2. The CDR3 runs to 15 residues. The junction had 8 bases not matched to a gene; V was cut back by 7 bases and J by 8 bases. The CDR3 nucleotides read TGTGCCAGCACCCCTAGCGGGGGGGCCACTGGGGAGCTGTTTTTT. It translates to CASTPSGGATGELFF.

The V call is TRBV9, the J call TRBJ2-7; D gene uncertain. The CDR3 is 13 amino acids. Deletions cut 3 bases from V and 2 bases from J, with 9 bases between. Per germline, CDR1 SGDLS and CDR2 YYNGEE. The CDR3 DNA reads as TGTGCCAGCAGCGCCGGTTCCGCCTACGAGCAGTACTTC. Protein product: CASSAGSAYEQYF.

This clonotype was seen just once. This chain links TRBV20-1 with TRBJ2-3; maybe TRBD2 (5 bases). Germline CDR1 reads DFQATT; CDR2 reads SNEGSKA (reference sequence). The germline V and J ends were trimmed by 6 bases and 2 bases, with 12 bases remaining between them. The CDR3 loop spans 13 amino acids. The chain's CDR3 is CSATPGNTDTQYF. The CDR3, as DNA: TGCAGTGCCACCCCCGGGAACACAGATACGCAGTATTTT.

V usage is TRBV4-2 and J usage is TRBJ2-3, with 14 nucleotides matching TRBD2. Trimming took 6 bases from V and 0 from J; bases not matched to a gene: 8. The CDR3 is 18 amino acids. CDR1 and CDR2 (germline): LGHNA, YNFKEQ. The CDR3 DNA reads TGTGCCAGCAGGAAAACCGGGACTAGCGGGGGCAGCACAGATACGCAGTATTTT. Amino acids: CASRKTGTSGGSTDTQYF.

The chain uses TRBV19 and TRBJ2-7, with D possibly TRBD2 on 6 matching bases. The CDR3 runs to 14 residues. The V and J ends lost 5 bases and 2 bases respectively, with 13 bases between them. The germline V gene encodes CDR1 LNHDA and CDR2 SQIVND (reference sequence). In DNA, the CDR3 is TGTGCCAGTAGTCCGAGCGGGCACCCCTACGAGCAGTACTTC. It codes for CASSPSGHPYEQYF.

This clonotype was observed many times. The chain carries TRBV10-3 and TRBJ2-7; D gene unclear. Germline V gene data show CDR1 as ENHRY and CDR2 as SYGVKD. V was shortened by 0 bases and J by 4 bases, with 13 bases between the two germline ends. This CDR3 contains 15 residues. The CDR3 nucleotides are TGTGCCATCAGTGAGTCGTTCGAGCCGCAATACGAGCAGTACTTC. It specifies CAISESFEPQYEQYF.

This clonotype came up a few times. The chain couples TRBV20-1 to TRBJ2-1; 9 bases match TRBD1. Per the germline V gene, CDR1 is DFQATT and CDR2 is SNEGSKA (reference sequence). The CDR3 is made up of 12 amino acids. This chain's CDR3 is CSGQGIGNEQFF. The CDR3, as DNA: TGCAGCGGACAGGGGATAGGGAATGAGCAGTTCTTC.

This sequence joins TRBV9 and TRBJ2-1, with 9 nucleotides matching TRBD1. Per germline, CDR1 SGDLS and CDR2 YYNGEE. This CDR3 spans 15 amino acids. V lost 0 bases, J lost 5 bases, and 3 bases stayed unmatched. CDR3 region: CASSVGQGENNEQFF. Here the CDR3 DNA reads TGTGCCAGCAGCGTAGGACAGGGGGAGAACAATGAGCAGTTCTTC.

The chain links TRBV12-3 or TRBV12-4 to TRBJ1-1; D is undetermined. V gave up 5 bases and J gave up 3 bases, with 22 bases separating them. There are 17 residues in the CDR3. The CDR3 region has the DNA TGTGCCAGCAGTCCCATAACAACGTCTCAATATGACACTGAAGCTTTCTTT. It translates to CASSPITTSQYDTEAFF.

This clonotype came up a few times. The chain couples TRBV7-4 to TRBJ2-3; D possibly corresponds to TRBD2 (6 bases). The CDR3 is 17 residues long. Germline-derived CDR1 and CDR2 are SGHVT and SQSDAQ. The germline V and J ends were trimmed by 3 bases and 4 bases, with 20 bases remaining between them. CDR3 coding DNA: TGTGCCAGCAGCTTCCTCCATGTTGCGGGGAAAGCAGATACGCAGTATTTT. Protein: CASSFLHVAGKADTQYF.

The chain employs TRBV28 and TRBJ2-2; D gene uncertain. The CDR3 extends over 14 amino acids. Between the trimmed V and J ends, which lost 3 bases and 6 bases, there was a span of 11 bases. The germline V gene has CDR1 MDHEN and CDR2 SYDVKM. The CDR3, as DNA: TGTGCCAGCAGTTTGTTGGAAGTCGCCGGGGAGCTGTTTTTT. The encoded protein is CASSLLEVAGELFF.

This clonotype has just a few counts. This sequence joins TRBV6-5 and TRBJ1-2; TRBD1 might be the D (6 bases). CDR1 and CDR2 from the germline V gene are MNHEY and SVGAGI. V was pared by 2 bases and J by 5 bases, with 9 bases between. This CDR3 comprises 13 residues. The CDR3 spells CASSYRGGYGYTF. DNA for the CDR3: TGTGCCAGCAGTTACAGGGGGGGGTATGGCTACACCTTC.

A few counts support this clonotype. This chain connects TRBV4-1 to TRBJ2-7; TRBD1 aligns across 9 bases. The CDR3 is 14 amino acids. CDR1 is MGHRA, CDR2 YSYEKL, per germline. Trimming cost V 4 bases and J 4 bases; bases outside gene matches: 5. The CDR3 bases are TGCGCCAGCAGCCGACTCGGGACAGGGTACGAGCAGTACTTC. Residues: CASSRLGTGYEQYF.

This rearrangement joins TRBV3-1 to TRBJ2-5; D is unresolved. Trimming stripped 1 base from V and 1 base from J, with 10 bases between. The CDR3 has 15 amino acids. Germline V gives CDR1 LGHDT, CDR2 YNNKEL (reference sequence). The CDR3: CASSQVGELQETQYF. As DNA, the CDR3 is TGTGCCAGCAGCCAAGTTGGGGAACTCCAAGAGACCCAGTACTTC.

The rearrangement joins TRBV12-3 or TRBV12-4 to TRBJ1-1, with 9 bases that match TRBD1. The ends lost 3 bases at V and 10 bases at J; junction bases unmatched: 9. This CDR3 has 14 residues. The CDR3 DNA reads TGTGCCAGCAGTTTCGGGACAGGGCTGATTGGAGCTTTCTTT. It is translated as CASSFGTGLIGAFF.

The chain recombines TRBV2 with TRBJ2-5; D remains ambiguous. V was clipped by 1 base and J by 1 base, with 10 bases between them. CDR1 and CDR2 from the germline V gene are SNHLY and FYNNEI. The CDR3 contains 15 residues. CDR3 amino acids: CASSEEVFGQETQYF. CDR3 in DNA: TGTGCCAGCAGTGAAGAGGTTTTCGGCCAAGAGACCCAGTACTTC.

This clonotype has a single count. It is likely a read error, because the conserved phenylalanine at the end of the CDR3 is missing. V is TRBV7-9 and J is TRBJ1-1; D is unclear. The CDR3 runs 12 residues. Per the germline V gene, CDR1 is SEHNR and CDR2 is FQNEAQ (reference sequence). V lost 1 base to trimming and J lost 8 bases, with 8 bases between them. In DNA, the CDR3 is TGTGCCAGCAGCTTAGATGTTACCGAAGCTTTCCTT. Its protein product is CASSLDVTEAFL.

V usage is TRBV29-1 and J usage is TRBJ2-7; possibly TRBD1 for D (6 bases). Trimming cost V 0 bases and J 2 bases, with 11 bases left between them. Germline-derived CDR1 and CDR2 are SQVTM and ANQGSEA. The CDR3 length is 14 residues. The CDR3 reads CSVEEGSGAYEQYF. CDR3 nucleotides: TGCAGCGTTGAAGAGGGGTCAGGGGCCTACGAGCAGTACTTC.

This chain's CDR3 is CASSPGSGEQYF. The CDR3 nucleotides are TGTGCCAGCAGTCCCGGGTCGGGAGAGCAGTACTTC. This chain uses TRBV12-3 or TRBV12-4 with TRBJ2-7; the D gene is possibly TRBD2 (5 bases). The V and J ends lost 5 bases and 7 bases respectively, with 12 bases between them. The CDR3 spans 12 residues.

This clonotype was found once. This chain connects TRBV12-3 or TRBV12-4 to TRBJ2-5, with D uncertain. The V end was cut by 4 bases, the J end by 5 bases, with 11 bases between. CDR3 length equals 13 residues. The chain's CDR3 is CASSWIDAETQYF. The CDR3 DNA follows: TGTGCCAGCAGTTGGATCGACGCGGAGACCCAGTACTTC.

This clonotype turned up a few times. V is TRBV7-9 and J is TRBJ2-5, with a tentative D call TRBD1 (6 bases). Trimming removed 5 bases at V and 5 bases at J, with 12 bases between. CDR3 size: 13 residues. Germline loops: CDR1 SEHNR, CDR2 FQNEAQ (reference sequence). The CDR3 is CASSQTGVETQYF. The CDR3 DNA follows: TGTGCCAGCAGCCAGACAGGAGTTGAGACCCAGTACTTC.

This chain links TRBV19 with TRBJ2-2; no definite D call. V lost 4 bases, J lost 3 bases, and 9 bases lay in between. The germline V gene has CDR1 LNHDA and CDR2 SQIVND (reference sequence). The CDR3 is 14 amino acids. For the CDR3, the DNA is TGTGCCAGTAGTAAGGAGCCGGACACCGGGGAGCTGTTTTTT. Protein sequence: CASSKEPDTGELFF.

CDR3 bases: TGTGCCAGCAGCTGGGGGCCTCGCGACACAGATACGCAGTATTTT. Protein product: CASSWGPRDTDTQYF. V and J are TRBV11-1 and TRBJ2-3; the D gene is possibly TRBD1 (6 bases). In germline, CDR1 is SGHAT, CDR2 FQDESV (reference sequence). The V gene lost 4 bases and the J gene lost 2 bases, with 13 bases spanning the gap. The CDR3 extends over 15 amino acids.

This clonotype showed up just a few times. The gene calls are TRBV10-3 and TRBJ2-5; D is possibly TRBD1 or TRBD2 (5 bases each). Germline V gives CDR1 ENHRY, CDR2 SYGVKD. The V end lost 8 bases, the J end lost 5 bases, and 15 bases lay between the germline ends. This CDR3 comprises 13 residues. The CDR3 loop reads CAIGDPLLETQYF. As DNA, the CDR3 is TGTGCCATCGGGGACCCACTATTGGAGACCCAGTACTTC.

The chain carries TRBV6-1 and TRBJ2-7; unclear D gene. The V gene lost 0 bases and the J gene lost 7 bases, with 19 bases spanning the gap. CDR3 length equals 16 residues. The germline V gene encodes CDR1 MNHNS and CDR2 SASEGT. The CDR3 here is CASSEAVGRSTLEQYF. DNA for the CDR3: TGTGCCAGCAGTGAAGCTGTCGGCAGGTCAACATTGGAGCAGTACTTC.